The TCR beta chain under discussion was sequenced for a study of T cell responses to AZD1222 COVID-19 vaccine. Study-level points and caveats: White British people made up most donors, females outnumbered males, and clonal diversity was possibly underestimated. Spike-wide coverage was observed for vaccine-associated CD4 TCRs, with dominant responses at 160-218 and 743-854.

Turning to this clone: Its antigen remains unidentified.

V was pared by 0 bases and J by 8 bases, with 10 bases between. CDR1 is LGHDT and CDR2 is YNNKEL in the germline V gene (reference sequence). CDR3 size: 14 residues. Generated by immunoSEQ multiplex PCR, the TCRdb table keeps only in-frame clones and is missing some. There are tens of thousands of clones in the sample; roughly 90% occur only once, and over 1.2% lies in the top ten. Sample: peripheral blood, taken 28 days after the second AZD1222 dose. This rearrangement joins TRBV3-1 (or the pseudogene TRBV3-2) to TRBJ1-4; D perhaps matches TRBD1 (5 bases). This receptor was taken from an adult who received the AZD1222 COVID-19 vaccine. For the CDR3, the DNA is TGTGCCAGCAGCCAAGAAGGCAGGGACGAAAAACTGTTTTTT. It encodes CASSQEGRDEKLFF.